This TCR beta chain is from a study of blood T cell repertoires in COVID-19. As for the study in general: Donors in the United States, Italy and Spain gave samples during acute or convalescent COVID-19.

CDR1 and CDR2 (germline): SGHRS, YFSETQ. CDR3 length: 16 amino acids. J was trimmed by 6 bases and V by 4 bases; bases with no gene match: 13. In the authors' methods: It was from reference gene primer amplification that nucleated cell counts were estimated. TCRdb keeps only in-frame clones here, not all; method: immunoSEQ multiplex PCR. The V and J calls and the clone size are those of that table, but D and trimming were determined from the DNA. The sample has hundreds of thousands of clones; 85% to 90% are singletons. This chain uses TRBV5-1 with TRBJ2-5; 9 bases agree with TRBD2. Material: peripheral blood. This clonotype was sampled from a woman aged 25 to 39 with COVID-19, enrolled during active disease. DNA for the CDR3: TGCGCCAGCAGCCCAGGGAATTTAGCGGGGGTTCAGACCCAGTACTTC. Its protein product is CASSPGNLAGVQTQYF.